Each of the 3 T cell receptor beta chains below was sequenced from the same sample in a study of regulatory T cells in long-lasting Graves disease. Time point: persistent/refractory GD, antithyroid drugs over 5 years with positive TRAb. PBMC-extracted RNA yielded the TCR library. Construction of the TCR beta libraries employed iRepertoire HTBI primers in conjunction with Arm-PCR of CDR3 regions. In TCRdb, the multiplex PCR reads were re-called with MiXCR into one record per CDR3 protein. The sample has 300,000 to 350,000 distinct CDR3 sequences; roughly a fifth are singletons. The sample consisted of peripheral blood mononuclear cells (PBMCs), taken when the disease was refractory, from a patient treated with antithyroid drugs. The receptors stem from a female donor with Graves disease.

This clonotype was observed a handful of times. This chain uses TRBV11-3 with TRBJ1-1, with D uncertain. This CDR3 contains 13 residues. The germline V gene encodes CDR1 SGHNT and CDR2 YENEEA. The ends were cut back, 0 bases at V and 1 base at J, with 3 bases in the middle. CDR3 nucleotides: TGTGCCAGCAGCTTAGAGTCGAACACTGAAGCTTTCTTT. It codes for CASSLESNTEAFF.

In the case of this clonotype: A much larger clone differs from this one at a single base, so this may be a read error. V is TRBV11-2 and J is TRBJ2-5; TRBD2 matches 10 bases. CDR3 length: 14 amino acids. Germline V gene lookup returns CDR1 SGHAT and CDR2 FQNNGV. CDR3 nucleotide sequence: TGTGCCAGCAGCTCGATAGGACTAGCGGAGACCCAGTGCTTC. Protein: CASSSIGLAETQCF.

A remark on this clonotype: This probably arose from a read error, given a far larger clone one base away. The CDR3 does not end in the conserved phenylalanine or tryptophan, so this is likely a read error. The chain combines TRBV6-4 with TRBJ2-5; maybe TRBD1 (5 bases). Germline CDR1 reads MRHNA; CDR2 reads SNTAGT. Trimming pared 7 bases from V and 2 bases from J, leaving 17 bases between. The CDR3 runs to 15 residues. The CDR3 loop reads CASTVGPVPQETQYL. In DNA form, the CDR3 reads TGTGCCAGCACGGTGGGGCCAGTCCCTCAAGAGACCCAGTACCTC.